This T cell receptor beta chain was profiled in a study of CD8 T cells in ankylosing spondylitis. Trimming removed 2 bases from V and 5 bases from J; junction bases left unmatched: 9. The CDR3 length is 15 residues. Germline CDR1 and CDR2: DFQATT and SNEGSKA (reference sequence). TCRdb passed the 5' RACE reads through MiXCR, listing each CDR3 protein once. The sample lists approximately 250,000 distinct CDR3 sequences, about 10% seen once, with 2.6% in the top ten. This clonotype was observed a single time. V gene TRBV20-1 combines with J gene TRBJ2-7; 10 nucleotides match TRBD2. The TCR originated in a male donor with ankylosing spondylitis or in good health (not recorded which). The material sequenced was blood, either unsorted or a sorted T cell fraction (not recorded which). The CDR3 bases are TGCAGTGCTAGACCCCCTAGCGGGAGTTGGCACGAGCAGTACTTC. Encoded protein: CSARPPSGSWHEQYF.